This passage covers 25 T cell receptor beta chains from one sample sequenced in a study of blood T cell repertoires in COVID-19. Assay used: immunoSEQ multiplex PCR; TCRdb lists only in-frame clones, some missing. Among 130,000 to 150,000 clones listed, more than 70% were seen once. Material: PBMCs or T cells enriched from blood (not recorded which). These receptor sequences come from a man aged 40-49 years with acute COVID-19.

V and J are TRBV4-1 and TRBJ1-1; unclear D gene. With 0 bases removed from V and 5 bases from J, the gap between germline ends came to 19 bases. Germline CDR1 reads MGHRA; CDR2 reads YSYEKL. The CDR3 sequence is 17 residues long. CDR3 residues: CASSQDEPSGGETEAFF. DNA of the CDR3: TGCGCCAGCAGCCAAGATGAACCCTCCGGTGGGGAGACTGAAGCTTTCTTT.

The chain joins TRBV28 to TRBJ1-6; 8 bases fit TRBD1. Germline lookup yields CDR1 MDHEN and CDR2 SYDVKM. This CDR3 has 16 residues. Germline trimming cut 5 bases from V and 5 bases from J; bases unmatched to any gene: 8. CDR3 region: CASSPTTGADNSPLHF. DNA of the CDR3: TGTGCCAGCAGTCCAACGACAGGGGCCGATAATTCACCCCTCCACTTT.

The gene calls are TRBV11-2 and TRBJ1-3; tentatively, D is TRBD1 (6 bases). The CDR3 extends over 17 amino acids. Germline V gene lookup returns CDR1 SGHAT and CDR2 FQNNGV. V was cut by 7 bases and J by 5 bases, with 24 bases left in between. The CDR3 sequence is CASTEYGGSNFRNTIYF. The CDR3 coding sequence is TGTGCCAGCACCGAATATGGGGGCTCGAACTTTAGAAACACCATATATTTT. The full variable domain, completed using reference TRBV11-2 and TRBJ1-3, is EAGVAQSPRYKIIEKRQSVAFWCNPISGHATLYWYQQILGQGPKLLIQFQNNGVVDDSQLPKDRFSAERLKGVDSTLKIQPAKLEDSAVYLCASTEYGGSNFRNTIYFGEGSWLTVV.

The V gene is TRBV6-1, the J gene TRBJ1-1, with 7 bases that match TRBD1. The length of the CDR3 is 15 residues. Germline V gene sequence: CDR1 MNHNS, CDR2 SASEGT. Losses at the gene ends were 7 bases for V and 1 base for J; bases not matched to a gene: 9. In nucleotides, the CDR3 is TGTGCCAGCACCTACCAGGGACAGACGAACACTGAAGCTTTCTTT. Amino acid sequence: CASTYQGQTNTEAFF.

CDR3 sequence reads: CASSSAGYNEQYF. Here the CDR3 DNA reads TGTGCCAGCAGCTCTGCAGGGTACAACGAGCAGTACTTC. The chain uses TRBV7-9 and TRBJ2-7; D possibly corresponds to TRBD1 (5 bases). The CDR3 length is 13 residues. Germline CDR1 SEHNR, CDR2 FQNEAQ (reference sequence). V lost 4 bases and J lost 5, with 12 bases in between.

V and J are TRBV28 and TRBJ1-3; unclear D gene. Trimming removed 3 bases from V and 4 bases from J, with 10 bases in between. There are 14 residues in the CDR3. Germline assignment: CDR1 MDHEN and CDR2 SYDVKM. The CDR3 spells CASSLQYSGNTIYF. In DNA form, the CDR3 reads TGTGCCAGCAGTTTGCAGTATTCCGGAAACACCATATATTTT.

The rearrangement uses TRBV6-5 and TRBJ2-1, with 8 bases identical to TRBD1. The trim removed 10 bases at V and 8 bases at J, leaving 10 bases unmatched. Germline V lookup: CDR1 MNHEY, CDR2 SVGAGI. CDR3 length: 13 residues. The CDR3: CATRQGWVDEQFF. CDR3 coding DNA: TGTGCCACCCGACAGGGGTGGGTCGATGAGCAGTTCTTC.

The V call is TRBV15, the J call TRBJ2-3; 7 bases map to TRBD1. This CDR3 region has 16 residues. Germline loops: CDR1 LNHNV, CDR2 YYDKDF (reference sequence). V shed 5 bases and J 7 bases; nucleotides not matched to a gene: 15. The CDR3 here is CATSPVGRQGSNTQYF. DNA for the CDR3: TGTGCCACCAGCCCAGTTGGGAGACAGGGTAGTAATACGCAGTATTTT.

V and J are TRBV30 and TRBJ1-6; D may be TRBD1 (5 bases). This CDR3 is built from 15 residues. The V gene's germline CDR1 is GTSNPN and CDR2 SVGIG (reference sequence). Trimming removed 0 bases at V and 6 bases at J, with 12 bases between. The DNA of the CDR3 is TGTGCCTGGAGTGTACAAAGGGGATCTAATTCACCCCTCCACTTT. Translated: CAWSVQRGSNSPLHF.

The genes are TRBV5-4 and TRBJ2-1, with 10 bases lining up with TRBD2. The CDR3 is 14 residues long. Germline loops: CDR1 SGHNT, CDR2 YYREEE (reference sequence). Germline trimming cut 0 bases from V and 8 bases from J; bases unmatched to any gene: 2. The CDR3, as DNA: TGTGCCAGCAGCTTGGGAGGACTAGCGGATGAGCAGTTCTTC. Translating it yields CASSLGGLADEQFF. The variable domain in full, completed from reference TRBV5-4 and TRBJ2-1, reads ETGVTQSPTHLIKTRGQQVTLRCSSQSGHNTVSWYQQALGQGPQFIFQYYREEENGRGNFPPRFSGLQFPNYSSELNVNALELDDSALYLCASSLGGLADEQFFGPGTRLTVL.

The chain couples TRBV5-4 to TRBJ2-1; 9 bases match TRBD1. The germline CDR1 and CDR2 sequences are SGHNT and YYREEE (reference sequence). This CDR3 comprises 16 residues. V lost 0 bases and J lost 3; bases outside the gene matches: 4. As DNA, the CDR3 is TGTGCCAGCAGCTTGGGGGCGGGACAGGGCTACAATGAGCAGTTCTTC. It codes for CASSLGAGQGYNEQFF.

This sequence joins TRBV19 and TRBJ2-1; 9 bases fit TRBD2. The V gene's germline CDR1 is LNHDA and CDR2 SQIVND (reference sequence). J lost 3 bases, V lost 6 bases, and 6 bases had no gene match. The CDR3 has 15 residues. CDR3 region: CASSPLAGNYNEQFF. Here the CDR3 DNA reads TGTGCCAGTAGCCCGCTAGCGGGAAACTACAATGAGCAGTTCTTC.

The chain has TRBV7-8 and TRBJ1-6; no clear D gene. V was clipped by 5 bases and J by 9 bases, with 17 bases between them. Germline V gene data show CDR1 as SGHVS and CDR2 as FQNEAQ. CDR3 length: 15 amino acids. The CDR3 sequence: CASSNRQGVGSPLHF. The CDR3 coding sequence is TGTGCCAGCAGCAACCGACAAGGCGTGGGTTCACCCCTCCACTTT.

The V and J genes are TRBV5-1 and TRBJ2-7; 8 bases line up with TRBD1. The CDR3 extends over 15 amino acids. V dropped 0 bases and J dropped 2; count of bases not matched to a gene: 4. Germline V lookup: CDR1 SGHRS, CDR2 YFSETQ. The CDR3 reads CASSLAGTGAYEQYF. CDR3 in DNA: TGCGCCAGCAGCTTGGCGGGGACAGGTGCCTACGAGCAGTACTTC.

The gene calls are TRBV4-1 and TRBJ2-1; 10 nucleotides align to TRBD2. Per the germline V gene, CDR1 is MGHRA and CDR2 is YSYEKL. Unmatched junction bases numbered 14, after V lost 1 base and J lost 8 bases. The CDR3 consists of 18 residues. The CDR3 loop is CASSQGRLAGDIWDEQFF. The CDR3 DNA reads as TGCGCCAGCAGCCAAGGGAGGCTAGCGGGAGATATTTGGGATGAGCAGTTCTTC.

This chain uses TRBV28 with TRBJ1-5; D is ambiguous. The germline CDR1 and CDR2 sequences are MDHEN and SYDVKM. The CDR3 spans 15 residues. V was trimmed by 3 bases and J by 0 bases, leaving 9 bases between them. The CDR3: CASSLVQYSNQPQHF. The CDR3 bases are TGTGCCAGCAGTTTGGTACAATATAGCAATCAGCCCCAGCATTTT. The full variable domain, with the rest looked up from reference TRBV28 and TRBJ1-5, is DVKVTQSSRYLVKRTGEKVFLECVQDMDHENMFWYRQDPGLGLRLIYFSYDVKMKEKGDIPEGYSVSREKKERFSLILESASTNQTSMYLCASSLVQYSNQPQHFGDGTRLSIL.

CDR3 nucleotide sequence: TGTGCCAGCAGCCAAGCCCCTTGGACTAGCGGGACCCCGTGGACCGGGGAGCTGTTTTTT. It codes for CASSQAPWTSGTPWTGELFF. The chain combines TRBV14 with TRBJ2-2; TRBD2 agrees at 12 bases. The germline V gene encodes CDR1 SGHDN and CDR2 FVKESK. V lost 1 base to trimming and J lost 5 bases; unmatched junction nucleotides: 14. CDR3 size: 20 residues. Combining the CDR3 with reference TRBV14 and TRBJ2-2 gives the whole variable domain EAGVTQFPSHSVIEKGQTVTLRCDPISGHDNLYWYRRVMGKEIKFLLHFVKESKQDESGMPNNRFLAERTGGTYSTLKVQPAELEDSGVYFCASSQAPWTSGTPWTGELFFGEGSRLTVL.

This clone was observed once. The V call is TRBV4-3, the J call TRBJ2-2; D may be TRBD1 (6 bases). V lost 3 bases and J lost 0, with 11 bases in between. This CDR3 has 16 residues. The germline V gene has CDR1 LGHNA and CDR2 YSLEER. CDR3: CASSHYRDTNTGELFF. CDR3 in DNA: TGCGCCAGCAGCCACTACAGGGACACGAACACCGGGGAGCTGTTTTTT.

CDR3 coding DNA: TGTGCCAGCAGTGATCGGGGGACAGGGAACACTGAAGCTTTCTTT. It yields the protein CASSDRGTGNTEAFF. This sequence joins TRBV25-1 and TRBJ1-1; TRBD1 matches at 8 bases. This CDR3 has 15 residues. Losses at the gene ends were 3 bases for V and 1 base for J; bases not matched to a gene: 4. The germline CDR1 and CDR2 sequences are MGHDK and SYGVNS.

This chain uses TRBV5-6 with TRBJ2-7; TRBD1 matches 8 bases. J lost 0 bases, V lost 0 bases, and 8 bases had no gene match. This CDR3 contains 17 residues. Germline-derived CDR1 and CDR2 are SGHDT and YYEEEE. CDR3 amino acids: CASSLVPGGTYSYEQYF. The CDR3 coding sequence is TGTGCCAGCAGCTTGGTCCCAGGGGGCACTTACTCCTACGAGCAGTACTTC.

The V gene is TRBV18, the J gene TRBJ2-1, with TRBD2 matching 11 bases. CDR1 is KGHSH, CDR2 LQKENI, per germline. The CDR3 spans 15 residues. Trimming took 4 bases from V and 5 from J; bases not matched to a gene: 4. In nucleotides, the CDR3 is TGTGCCAGCTCACTAGCGGGGGGGTCTCACAATGAGCAGTTCTTC. Translation gives CASSLAGGSHNEQFF.

The chain uses TRBV7-2 and TRBJ1-1, with TRBD1 identical over 7 bases. The CDR3 sequence is 15 residues long. The trim removed 3 bases at V and 0 bases at J, leaving 4 bases unmatched. In germline, CDR1 is SGHTA, CDR2 FQGNSA. In nucleotides, the CDR3 is TGTGCCAGCAGCTTCGACAGGGCGATGAACACTGAAGCTTTCTTT. Protein sequence: CASSFDRAMNTEAFF.

This sequence joins TRBV27 and TRBJ2-1, with 10 bases lining up with TRBD2. The V segment lost 4 bases and the J segment 5 bases; nucleotides outside the gene matches: 14. The CDR3 has 18 amino acids. Germline CDR1 reads MNHEY; CDR2 reads SMNVEV (reference sequence). The CDR3 spells CASSSLTFGLAGDNEQFF. DNA for the CDR3: TGTGCCAGCAGTTCTTTAACGTTCGGGCTAGCGGGAGACAATGAGCAGTTCTTC.

The sample holds a few counts of this clone. The J gene is TRBJ1-1, the V gene TRBV4-2; D is perhaps TRBD1 (6 bases). Trimming shortened V by 2 bases and J by 4 bases, and 14 bases separated the two germline ends. Germline lookup yields CDR1 LGHNA and CDR2 YNFKEQ. The CDR3 contains 15 residues. This chain's CDR3 is CASSQNFQGGTEAFF. The CDR3 DNA is TGTGCCAGCAGCCAAAATTTCCAAGGGGGCACTGAAGCTTTCTTT.

CDR3 region: CASRPRRGGLSELFF. The CDR3 DNA reads TGTGCCAGCAGACCCAGACGGGGGGGCCTCTCGGAGCTGTTTTTT. The genes are TRBV25-1 and TRBJ2-2; 8 nucleotides line up with TRBD2. CDR3 length: 15 residues. Trimming at V came to 6 bases and at J to 10 bases, leaving 13 bases not matched to a gene. The V gene's germline CDR1 is MGHDK and CDR2 SYGVNS. The full variable domain, in which reference TRBV25-1 and TRBJ2-2 provide the parts outside the CDR3, is EADIYQTPRYLVIGTGKKITLECSQTMGHDKMYWYQQDPGMELHLIHYSYGVNSTEKGDLSSESTVSRIRTEHFPLTLESARPSHTSQYLCASRPRRGGLSELFFGEGSRLTVL.